This T cell receptor (beta chain) derives from a study of T cells in Graves' hyperthyroidism and ophthalmopathy (dated by TCRdb to between 2019 and 2020). Broadly, across the study: Peripheral blood samples were taken at the time of initial diagnosis, prior to any treatment. TCR V-J signatures able to tell the groups apart were searched for in a discovery cohort of 100 patients, of whom approximately 40 had Graves' ophthalmopathy and some 60 had stable Graves' hyperthyroidism. TCR Vbeta CDR3 sequencing of 120 to 150 peripheral blood samples (under 45 ophthalmopathy, 75 or so hyperthyroidism and 17 progressor patients) is reported in the paper. The roughly 91 discovery patients were randomly divided into training and test sets at a 7:3 ratio. Prospective prediction of ophthalmopathy was tested in an independent validation cohort of approximately 19 hyperthyroidism patients and 17 patients who later progressed to ophthalmopathy. After sampling, hyperthyroidism patients received methimazole starting at 30 mg daily, and ophthalmopathy patients received high-dose intravenous methylprednisolone. In about 6 Graves' hyperthyroidism patients, the study also compared T-cell repertoires from thyroid tissue with T-cell repertoires from blood. Results and caveats for the whole study, not just this receptor: Most expanded thyroid clonotypes (frequency above 0.001) were also detected in blood, a finding suggesting that blood repertoires may reflect thyroid immune responses. In validation, the model predicted progression to ophthalmopathy with over 65% sensitivity and approximately 72% specificity, a median of around six months before onset. No statistical method was used to fix the sample size in advance, and group allocation was not hidden from the investigators. In cross-validation, a model built on a 13 V-J signature told ophthalmopathy apart from stable hyperthyroidism with roughly 87% sensitivity and about 81% specificity, and in testing the same model reached 80%/75%.

A patient counted as having stable Graves' hyperthyroidism if no progression to ophthalmopathy occurred over 18 months of follow-up. Hyperthyroidism patients were aged 18 to 65 years and newly diagnosed, with disease duration of less than 2 months. Any patient with an uncontrolled infection, another autoimmune disease, pregnancy or lactation was excluded. Diagnoses relied on clinical symptoms, serum thyroxine and TRAb, thyroid ultrasound and orbital computed tomography. PBMCs were separated from roughly 9.3 ml of fresh peripheral blood using Ficoll-Paque density gradient centrifugation. Trizol reagent was used to extract total RNA, and RNA quality was then checked on an Agilent 2100 Bioanalyzer. The germline V gene (reference sequence) provides CDR1 SGHNT and CDR2 YYREEE. Relative to germline, V is missing 3 bases and J is missing 3 bases, with 13 bases of the junction outside any gene match. The CDR3 sequence holds 17 residues, the cysteine and phenylalanine included. Solely the CDR3 DNA is kept, with 51 bases framed from the first base.

The TCR beta CDR3 regions were amplified from the RNA transcripts. A first-round RT-PCR of the TCR CDR3 used the HTBI primer set with the Qiagen OneStep RT-PCR kit. A second multiplex PCR round built the libraries, followed by size selection and purification. Sequencing of the libraries was done on an Illumina HiSeq2000 using paired-end 100 bp reads. On the authors' methods: SOAPnuke was used to process the raw data, removing reads that contained adapters or uncalled bases, had a mean Phred below 15, or lacked an exact match to the constant primer or identifier. COPE v1.2.5 was used to merge high-quality paired reads, and clonotypes were defined as unique nucleotide sequences. MiTCR v1.1 was used to align clonotypes to the IMGT TRBV, TRBD and TRBJ reference segments. The analysis included only V-J combinations with a frequency above 0.0001, which together covered more than 98% of the repertoires. A TCS score was defined as the ratio between F50 (clonal expansion) and ExV (chaos), using BLOSUM62-based TCRdist between CDR3 peptides within each V-J. Welch's t-statistics and random forest reduced roughly 500 V-J features to 10 to 15, which were used in a naive Bayes classifier (R e1071). TCRdb cleaned the public reads at Q25 with fastp, built clones with MiXCR and kept in-frame beta chains. CDR3 protein sequences are deduplicated, and each keeps its most common genes and DNA. The V and J calls were not made by the authors but by TCRdb's processing. The sample includes 600,000 to 750,000 distinct CDR3 sequences, with approximately 15% observed a single time. Jointly, the top ten make up 15% to 18% of the sample.

This clonotype appeared a few times. There is no known antigen for this receptor. No base-level quality is on record; no much larger clone is a single base apart. The sequenced material came from blood. This sequence uses TRBV5-4 and TRBJ2-5; the junction holds 8 bases that match TRBD2. The receptor was derived from a man in his fifties with Graves' hyperthyroidism. CDR3 sequence: CASSSKTGGPKEETQYF. The DNA reads TGTGCCAGCAGCTCAAAAACGGGAGGGCCCAAAGAAGAGACCCAGTACTTC. The full variable domain, with segments outside the CDR3 supplied by the reference TRBV5-4 and TRBJ2-5 proteins, appears as ETGVTQSPTHLIKTRGQQVTLRCSSQSGHNTVSWYQQALGQGPQFIFQYYREEENGRGNFPPRFSGLQFPNYSSELNVNALELDDSALYLCASSSKTGGPKEETQYFGPGTRLLVL.